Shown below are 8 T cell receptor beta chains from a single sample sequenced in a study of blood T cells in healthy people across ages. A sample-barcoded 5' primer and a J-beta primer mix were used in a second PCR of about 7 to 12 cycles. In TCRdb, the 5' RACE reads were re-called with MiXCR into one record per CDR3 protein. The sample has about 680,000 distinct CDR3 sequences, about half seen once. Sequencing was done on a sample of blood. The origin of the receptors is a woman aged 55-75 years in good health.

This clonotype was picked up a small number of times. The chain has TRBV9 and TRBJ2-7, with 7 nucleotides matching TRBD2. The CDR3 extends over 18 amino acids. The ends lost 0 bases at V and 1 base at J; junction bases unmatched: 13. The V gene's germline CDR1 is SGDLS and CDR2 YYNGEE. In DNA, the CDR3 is TGTGCCAGCAGCGTAGCTACTGGGGGGGAGAAGCGATCCTACGAGCAGTACTTC. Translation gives CASSVATGGEKRSYEQYF. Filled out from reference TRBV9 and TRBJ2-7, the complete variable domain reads DSGVTQTPKHLITATGQRVTLRCSPRSGDLSVYWYQQSLDQGLQFLIQYYNGEERAKGNILERFSAQQFPDLHSELNLSSLELGDSALYFCASSVATGGEKRSYEQYFGPGTRLTVT.

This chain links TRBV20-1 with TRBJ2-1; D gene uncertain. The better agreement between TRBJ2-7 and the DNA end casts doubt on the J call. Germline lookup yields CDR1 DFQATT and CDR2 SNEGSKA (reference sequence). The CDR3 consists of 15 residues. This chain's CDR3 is CSARDVRGSYNEQYF. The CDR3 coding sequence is TGCAGTGCTAGAGATGTGAGAGGCTCCTACAATGAGCAGTACTTC.

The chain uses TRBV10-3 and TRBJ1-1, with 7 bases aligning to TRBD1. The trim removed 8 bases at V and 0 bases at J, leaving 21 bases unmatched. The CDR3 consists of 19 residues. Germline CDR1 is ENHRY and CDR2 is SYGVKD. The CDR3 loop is CAIGDPGQPLSSLNTEAFF. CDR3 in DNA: TGTGCCATCGGAGACCCGGGACAGCCCCTTTCATCTCTGAACACTGAAGCTTTCTTT.

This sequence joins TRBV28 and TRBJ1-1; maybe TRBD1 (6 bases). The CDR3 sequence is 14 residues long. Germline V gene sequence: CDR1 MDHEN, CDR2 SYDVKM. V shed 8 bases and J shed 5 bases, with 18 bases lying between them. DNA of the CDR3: TGTGCCAGCGGTATAGGGGGGCGCGGTACTGAAGCTTTCTTT. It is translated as CASGIGGRGTEAFF.

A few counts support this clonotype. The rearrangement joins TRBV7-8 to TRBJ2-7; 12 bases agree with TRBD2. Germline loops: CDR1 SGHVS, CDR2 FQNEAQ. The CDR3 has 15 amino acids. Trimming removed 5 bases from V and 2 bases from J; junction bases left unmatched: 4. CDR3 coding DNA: TGTGCCAGCAGCACACGGACTAGCGGGACCTACGAGCAGTACTTC. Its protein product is CASSTRTSGTYEQYF.

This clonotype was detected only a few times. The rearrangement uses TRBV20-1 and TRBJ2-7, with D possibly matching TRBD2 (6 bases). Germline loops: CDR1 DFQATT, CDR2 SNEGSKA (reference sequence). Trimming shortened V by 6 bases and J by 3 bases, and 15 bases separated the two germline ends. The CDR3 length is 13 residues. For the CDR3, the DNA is TGCAGTGCCGGGGGACCCGTGGGCTACGAGCAGTACTTC. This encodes CSAGGPVGYEQYF.

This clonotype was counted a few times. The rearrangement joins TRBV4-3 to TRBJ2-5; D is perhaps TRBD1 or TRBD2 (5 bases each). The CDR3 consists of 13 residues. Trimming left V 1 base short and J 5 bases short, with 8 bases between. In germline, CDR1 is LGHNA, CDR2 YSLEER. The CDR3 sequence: CASSQGWGETQYF. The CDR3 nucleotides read TGCGCCAGCAGCCAAGGATGGGGGGAGACCCAGTACTTC.

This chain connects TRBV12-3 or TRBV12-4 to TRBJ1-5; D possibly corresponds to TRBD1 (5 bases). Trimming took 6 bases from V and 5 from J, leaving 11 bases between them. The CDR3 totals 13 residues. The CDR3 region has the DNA TGTGCCAGCAGCCGAGACAGTGATCAGCCCCAGCATTTT. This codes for CASSRDSDQPQHF.